These 21 T cell receptor beta chains were sequenced from one sample in a study of response to subunit inactivated influenza vaccine. TCRdb re-analysed the RT-PCR reads in MiXCR, keeping a single row per CDR3 protein. Of more than 700,000 distinct CDR3 sequences listed, 21% are singletons. Here the sequenced sample was PBMCs from blood, taken roughly 5 days after vaccination. These receptors all stem from a man in his fifties who received an inactivated influenza vaccine.

The V gene is TRBV10-3, the J gene TRBJ2-3, with 8 nucleotides matching TRBD2. CDR3 length: 15 amino acids. Per germline, CDR1 ENHRY and CDR2 SYGVKD. V shed 4 bases, J shed 3 bases, and the junction held 6 bases outside the gene matches. The CDR3, as DNA: TGTGCCATCAGTGTCGGGAGGGCCAGGACAGATACGCAGTATTTT. Translated: CAISVGRARTDTQYF.

This clonotype came up many times. The genes are TRBV7-6 and TRBJ2-7, with TRBD2 matching over 12 bases. The CDR3 contains 19 residues. Trimming at V came to 2 bases and at J to 2 bases, leaving 13 bases not matched to a gene. Germline V gene lookup returns CDR1 SGHVS and CDR2 FNYEAQ. For the CDR3, the DNA is TGTGCCAGCAGCTTACCGTCGACTAGCGGGAGCATGGGGCCCTACGAGCAGTACTTC. Translated, it gives CASSLPSTSGSMGPYEQYF.

This clonotype occurred a few times. The gene calls are TRBV4-3 and TRBJ2-1, with D possibly being TRBD2 (5 bases). The V gene lost 1 base and the J gene lost 5 bases, with 15 bases spanning the gap. CDR1 is LGHNA, CDR2 YSLEER, per germline. The CDR3 spans 16 residues. This CDR3 is CASSQGSGMKNNEQFF. CDR3 DNA: TGCGCCAGCAGCCAAGGTTCCGGGATGAAAAACAATGAGCAGTTCTTC.

The chain uses TRBV18 and TRBJ2-1; tentatively, D is TRBD2 (5 bases). The CDR3 is 17 residues long. The germline V gene encodes CDR1 KGHSH and CDR2 LQKENI. Trimming shortened V by 2 bases and J by 2 bases, and 16 bases separated the two germline ends. The CDR3 reads CASSPSRGLLTYNEQFF. The CDR3 nucleotides read TGTGCCAGCTCACCATCCCGAGGGTTATTAACCTACAATGAGCAGTTCTTC.

This clonotype appeared a few times. The genes are TRBV7-3 and TRBJ2-3, with 12 bases matching TRBD2. Germline V gene data show CDR1 as SGHTA and CDR2 as FQGTGA. The CDR3 is 17 amino acids. With 5 bases clipped from V and 2 bases from J, the junction kept 8 bases outside the gene matches. CDR3 in amino acids: CASSRRLAGDLTDTQYF. The CDR3 nucleotides are TGTGCCAGCAGCCGGAGACTAGCGGGAGACCTCACAGATACGCAGTATTTT.

The chain joins TRBV10-3 to TRBJ2-5; D not certain. Germline CDR1 is ENHRY and CDR2 is SYGVKD. Trimming took 0 bases from V and 3 from J, leaving 8 bases between them. The CDR3 has 14 residues. This chain's CDR3 is CAISESKQKETQYF. In DNA, the CDR3 is TGTGCCATCAGTGAGTCGAAACAGAAAGAGACCCAGTACTTC.

This clonotype was recorded a few times. The gene calls are TRBV29-1 and TRBJ2-3; 7 nucleotides agree with TRBD2. The CDR3 is made up of 15 amino acids. Germline loops: CDR1 SQVTM, CDR2 ANQGSEA. The ends lost 1 base at V and 2 bases at J; junction bases unmatched: 6. The CDR3 bases are TGCAGCGTTGAAGGGGAAGCGGGATACACAGATACGCAGTATTTT. It translates to CSVEGEAGYTDTQYF.

The chain links TRBV20-1 to TRBJ1-4; the D gene is possibly TRBD1 (5 bases). Germline CDR1 is DFQATT and CDR2 is SNEGSKA (reference sequence). Deletions cut 4 bases from V and 7 bases from J, with 22 bases between. The CDR3 totals 16 residues. The CDR3 protein is CSAKKGARGVGEKLFF. The CDR3 bases are TGCAGTGCTAAGAAAGGAGCGAGGGGCGTAGGTGAAAAACTGTTTTTT.

This clonotype has a handful of counts. This rearrangement joins TRBV15 to TRBJ2-3, with 11 positions matching TRBD2. Trimming at V came to 0 bases and at J to 0 bases, leaving 8 bases not matched to a gene. Per the germline V gene, CDR1 is LNHNV and CDR2 is YYDKDF (reference sequence). The CDR3 has 19 residues. This CDR3 is CATSREGTSGLISTDTQYF. CDR3 nucleotide sequence: TGTGCCACCAGCAGAGAGGGGACTAGCGGCCTAATTAGCACAGATACGCAGTATTTT.

The rearrangement links TRBV28 to TRBJ2-7, with a tentative D call TRBD1 (8 bases). Germline assignment: CDR1 MDHEN and CDR2 SYDVKM. The CDR3 covers 13 residues. The V end was cut by 1 base, the J end by 6 bases, with 10 bases between. The chain's CDR3 is CASSLYRGGEQYF. DNA for the CDR3: TGTGCCAGCAGTTTATACAGGGGGGGCGAGCAGTACTTC.

The chain carries TRBV7-6 and TRBJ2-5; the D gene is possibly TRBD1 (6 bases). The V gene's germline CDR1 is SGHVS and CDR2 FNYEAQ. V lost 5 bases and J lost 6, with 19 bases in between. The CDR3 runs to 15 residues. The CDR3 protein is CASSTRRGPLQTQYF. The CDR3 DNA follows: TGTGCCAGCAGCACTCGCAGGGGTCCTCTTCAGACCCAGTACTTC.

This clonotype was counted a few times. The J gene is TRBJ2-4, the V gene TRBV20-1; 8 bases map to TRBD1. The CDR3 has 15 residues. V lost 5 bases and J lost 3; bases outside the gene matches: 9. The germline V gene encodes CDR1 DFQATT and CDR2 SNEGSKA (reference sequence). The DNA for the CDR3 is TGCAGTGCTGTCCCGGGACAGGAAATCAAAAACATTCAGTACTTC. Encoded protein: CSAVPGQEIKNIQYF.

The table lists this clonotype with a few counts. In nucleotides, the CDR3 is TGTGCCAGCAGCTCCAGGGACCCCTCATATGGCTACACCTTC. It is translated as CASSSRDPSYGYTF. V and J are TRBV7-2 and TRBJ1-2; TRBD1 is a possible D gene (5 bases). The CDR3 is 14 residues long. The V and J ends lost 4 bases and 5 bases respectively, with 14 bases between them. The germline gives CDR1 SGHTA, CDR2 FQGNSA.

V gene TRBV5-5 combines with J gene TRBJ2-2; perhaps TRBD2 as D (6 bases). The CDR3 extends over 15 amino acids. Trimming took off 1 base at V and 4 bases at J, with 11 bases between the two ends. Looked up from germline, CDR1 is SGHKS and CDR2 is YYEKEE (reference sequence). Written as DNA, the CDR3 is TGTGCCAGCAGCTTGAGTACAGCGGGCACCGGGGAGCTGTTTTTT. Its translation is CASSLSTAGTGELFF.

The gene calls are TRBV27 and TRBJ1-3; D is undetermined. V shed 3 bases and J shed 0 bases, with 9 bases lying between them. The germline V gene encodes CDR1 MNHEY and CDR2 SMNVEV (reference sequence). This CDR3 spans 15 amino acids. CDR3 loop: CASSFTFSSGNTIYF. As DNA, the CDR3 is TGTGCCAGCAGTTTCACGTTTTCCTCTGGAAACACCATATATTTT.

This clonotype appeared many times. The V gene is TRBV29-1, the J gene TRBJ2-7, with D hard to call. The germline gives CDR1 SQVTM, CDR2 ANQGSEA. V lost 0 bases to trimming and J lost 3 bases, with 3 bases between them. This CDR3 is built from 11 residues. The CDR3 is CSVEESYEQYF. The CDR3 nucleotides are TGCAGCGTTGAAGAAAGCTACGAGCAGTACTTC.

In its sample, this clonotype was seen a few times. The chain couples TRBV6-1 to TRBJ2-7; D may match TRBD1 or TRBD2 (7 bases each). CDR1 and CDR2 from the germline V gene are MNHNS and SASEGT. The CDR3 is 15 amino acids. V shed 7 bases and J shed 6 bases, with 22 bases lying between them. The CDR3 sequence: CASIQVGGGIGEQYF. CDR3 DNA: TGTGCCAGCATTCAGGTGGGAGGGGGCATCGGCGAGCAGTACTTC.

This chain connects TRBV15 to TRBJ2-2, with D possibly TRBD1 on 6 matching bases. Between the trimmed V and J ends, which lost 5 bases and 4 bases, there was a span of 17 bases. In germline, CDR1 is LNHNV, CDR2 YYDKDF (reference sequence). The CDR3 contains 16 residues. The CDR3 sequence: CATSVQGPILTGELFF. CDR3 bases: TGTGCCACCAGCGTCCAGGGGCCGATCCTCACCGGGGAGCTGTTTTTT.

This clonotype has just one count. The chain recombines TRBV20-1 with TRBJ2-1; D might be TRBD2 (6 bases). The CDR3 sequence is 15 residues long. In germline, CDR1 is DFQATT, CDR2 SNEGSKA (reference sequence). Trimming stripped 5 bases from V and 7 bases from J, with 21 bases between. The CDR3 spells CSAPSAETRSNEQFF. CDR3 coding DNA: TGCAGTGCTCCCTCGGCGGAGACTAGGTCGAATGAGCAGTTCTTC.

This clonotype was observed a few times. The chain is built from TRBV15 and TRBJ2-7; 11 nucleotides align to TRBD1. The trim removed 7 bases at V and 3 bases at J, leaving 5 bases unmatched. Germline lookup yields CDR1 LNHNV and CDR2 YYDKDF (reference sequence). The CDR3 has 14 amino acids. The CDR3 loop reads CATTAGTGGYEQYF. The CDR3 coding sequence is TGTGCCACCACCGCCGGGACAGGGGGCTACGAGCAGTACTTC.

This clonotype has ten or more counts. The V and J genes are TRBV11-2 and TRBJ1-1; TRBD1 aligns across 9 bases. The CDR3 spans 16 residues. Germline CDR1 reads SGHAT; CDR2 reads FQNNGV. The V gene end was trimmed by 3 bases and the J gene end by 3 bases; junction bases not matched to a gene: 8. The CDR3 region is CASSFFGGQGYTEAFF. In DNA form, the CDR3 reads TGTGCCAGCAGCTTCTTCGGGGGACAGGGATACACTGAAGCTTTCTTT.